Following are 15 T cell receptor beta chains from one sample sequenced in a study of blood T cell repertoires in COVID-19 (dated by TCRdb to 2020 to 2022). Libraries were made using the immunoSEQ multiplex PCR assay. TCRdb stores this immuneACCESS table with in-frame sequences only. Part of the clones is absent; in the studies checked, under half of the shortfall reflects unresolved V genes, and no reason is known for the rest. Within this sample are around 300,000 clones, with around 90% of them counted one time only. Of the sample, around 4.5% is held by the ten largest clones. Material for sequencing was PBMCs or T cells enriched from blood (not recorded which). The source is a woman aged 18-30 years with acute COVID-19.

The V and J genes are TRBV11-2 and TRBJ1-4; D remains ambiguous. Germline CDR1 and CDR2: SGHAT and FQNNGV. V lost 0 bases, J lost 8 bases, and 13 bases lay in between. CDR3 size: 15 residues. CDR3: CASSLESTREEKLFF. The CDR3 nucleotides read TGTGCCAGCAGCTTAGAGAGTACGAGAGAAGAAAAACTGTTTTTT.

In DNA, the CDR3 is TGCGCCAGCAGCTTGGCCGGGATCGACAATGAGCAGTTCTTC. Amino acids: CASSLAGIDNEQFF. The chain joins TRBV5-1 to TRBJ2-1; weak D call: TRBD2 (5 bases). The CDR3 sequence is 14 residues long. Germline CDR1 and CDR2: SGHRS and YFSETQ. Trimming stripped 0 bases from V and 5 bases from J, with 9 bases between.

The chain links TRBV5-1 to TRBJ2-7; 9 positions agree with TRBD1. The V gene's germline CDR1 is SGHRS and CDR2 YFSETQ. This CDR3 comprises 14 residues. The trim removed 0 bases at V and 3 bases at J, leaving 1 base unmatched. The CDR3 nucleotides read TGCGCCAGCAGCTTGGGACAGGGGGACTACGAGCAGTACTTC. Translation: CASSLGQGDYEQYF. Complete variable domain (other parts from reference TRBV5-1 and TRBJ2-7): KAGVTQTPRYLIKTRGQQVTLSCSPISGHRSVSWYQQTPGQGLQFLFEYFSETQRNKGNFPGRFSGRQFSNSRSEMNVSTLELGDSALYLCASSLGQGDYEQYFGPGTRLTVT.

The chain employs TRBV27 and TRBJ1-1, with D perhaps matching TRBD1 (5 bases). Trimming removed 6 bases at V and 0 bases at J, with 14 bases between. Germline-derived CDR1 and CDR2 are MNHEY and SMNVEV (reference sequence). The CDR3 is 15 residues long. The CDR3 DNA follows: TGTGCCAGCAGACCCATTAGGGGTATGAACACTGAAGCTTTCTTT. This gives the protein CASRPIRGMNTEAFF.

This sequence joins TRBV9 and TRBJ2-3, with 10 bases fitting TRBD2. The length of the CDR3 is 16 residues. The ends lost 0 bases at V and 6 bases at J; junction bases unmatched: 7. CDR1 is SGDLS and CDR2 is YYNGEE in the germline V gene. The CDR3 DNA sequence: TGTGCCAGCAGCGTAGCTGGGACTAGCGCTAGCGATACGCAGTATTTT. This encodes CASSVAGTSASDTQYF.

This clone was seen just once. The CDR3 sequence is CASSLPSPDEQFF. The CDR3 DNA reads TGCGCCAGCAGCTTGCCTAGCCCGGATGAGCAGTTCTTC. The gene calls are TRBV5-1 and TRBJ2-1; a weak D match, TRBD2 (5 bases). This CDR3 contains 13 residues. The germline V gene has CDR1 SGHRS and CDR2 YFSETQ. V was trimmed by 1 base and J by 8 bases, leaving 10 bases between them.

The chain carries TRBV19 and TRBJ1-1, with TRBD1 matching 11 bases. Germline V lookup: CDR1 LNHDA, CDR2 SQIVND (reference sequence). After removal of 5 bases from V and 4 bases from J, the junction contained 6 bases not matched to a gene. The CDR3 extends over 15 amino acids. The CDR3 protein is CASSPDRGQGTEAFF. For the CDR3, the DNA is TGTGCCAGTAGTCCGGACAGGGGGCAGGGCACTGAAGCTTTCTTT.

This chain links TRBV27 with TRBJ1-2, with a weak D call TRBD1 (6 bases). Per germline, CDR1 MNHEY and CDR2 SMNVEV (reference sequence). The CDR3 runs to 14 residues. V was pared by 6 bases and J by 4 bases, with 15 bases between. The CDR3 coding sequence is TGTGCCAGCAGCCGTACAGGGTACGCCTATGGCTACACCTTC. Its protein is CASSRTGYAYGYTF.

The chain is built from TRBV9 and TRBJ1-1, with 7 bases matching TRBD1. There are 15 residues in the CDR3. Germline V gene lookup returns CDR1 SGDLS and CDR2 YYNGEE. The V gene end was trimmed by 4 bases and the J gene end by 4 bases; junction bases not matched to a gene: 10. The CDR3: CASSLRQGEPTEAFF. In DNA form, the CDR3 reads TGTGCCAGCAGCCTTCGACAGGGCGAACCCACTGAAGCTTTCTTT.

The chain joins TRBV19 to TRBJ2-4, with a possible D match to TRBD2 (7 bases). V dropped 6 bases and J dropped 6 bases, with 15 bases sitting between them. Germline V gives CDR1 LNHDA, CDR2 SQIVND (reference sequence). CDR3 length equals 14 residues. CDR3 residues: CASSPRRGGNIQYF. The CDR3 bases are TGTGCCAGTAGCCCTCGGAGGGGGGGAAACATTCAGTACTTC.

This clone has just a few counts. The chain uses TRBV28 and TRBJ1-2; possibly TRBD1 for D (5 bases). The CDR3 is 14 amino acids. The germline gives CDR1 MDHEN, CDR2 SYDVKM. Trimming removed 2 bases at V and 2 bases at J, with 9 bases between. The CDR3 DNA reads as TGTGCCAGCAGTTTAACAGGCCCAAACTATGGCTACACCTTC. It is translated as CASSLTGPNYGYTF.

This rearrangement joins TRBV19 to TRBJ2-1; 10 bases match TRBD2. V lost 5 bases, J lost 10 bases, and 11 bases stayed unmatched. Germline V lookup: CDR1 LNHDA, CDR2 SQIVND (reference sequence). This CDR3 has 15 residues. The CDR3, as DNA: TGTGCCAGTAGTCTTCTAGCGGGGGTGGGGAGGGAGCAGTTCTTC. It is translated as CASSLLAGVGREQFF. Drawing the rest from reference TRBV19 and TRBJ2-1, the complete variable domain is DGGITQSPKYLFRKEGQNVTLSCEQNLNHDAMYWYRQDPGQGLRLIYYSQIVNDFQKGDIAEGYSVSREKKESFPLTVTSAQKNPTAFYLCASSLLAGVGREQFFGPGTRLTVL.

The V and J genes are TRBV18 and TRBJ1-5; D remains unclear. The CDR3 extends over 13 amino acids. V lost 4 bases, J lost 2 bases, and 6 bases lay in between. Germline V gives CDR1 KGHSH, CDR2 LQKENI. The CDR3 is CASSRVGNQPQHF. The CDR3 DNA sequence: TGTGCCAGCTCACGTGTAGGCAATCAGCCCCAGCATTTT. Looking up the rest from reference TRBV18 and TRBJ1-5 gives the full variable domain: NAGVMQNPRHLVRRRGQEARLRCSPMKGHSHVYWYRQLPEEGLKFMVYLQKENIIDESGMPKERFSAEFPKEGPSILRIQQVVRGDSAAYFCASSRVGNQPQHFGDGTRLSIL.

This clone is a singleton in its sample. The rearrangement uses TRBV14 and TRBJ2-1; D gene unclear. The CDR3 is made up of 13 amino acids. The germline V gene encodes CDR1 SGHDN and CDR2 FVKESK. V was pared by 2 bases and J by 4 bases, with 6 bases between. CDR3 protein: CASSQIRYNEQFF. In DNA, the CDR3 is TGTGCCAGCAGCCAAATACGGTACAATGAGCAGTTCTTC.

This rearrangement joins TRBV9 to TRBJ1-2; D not resolved. CDR3 length: 13 amino acids. The germline gives CDR1 SGDLS, CDR2 YYNGEE. The V and J ends lost 2 bases and 7 bases respectively, with 12 bases between them. CDR3 sequence reads: CASSVGERAGYTF. The CDR3 coding sequence is TGTGCCAGCAGCGTGGGAGAGAGGGCTGGCTACACCTTC.